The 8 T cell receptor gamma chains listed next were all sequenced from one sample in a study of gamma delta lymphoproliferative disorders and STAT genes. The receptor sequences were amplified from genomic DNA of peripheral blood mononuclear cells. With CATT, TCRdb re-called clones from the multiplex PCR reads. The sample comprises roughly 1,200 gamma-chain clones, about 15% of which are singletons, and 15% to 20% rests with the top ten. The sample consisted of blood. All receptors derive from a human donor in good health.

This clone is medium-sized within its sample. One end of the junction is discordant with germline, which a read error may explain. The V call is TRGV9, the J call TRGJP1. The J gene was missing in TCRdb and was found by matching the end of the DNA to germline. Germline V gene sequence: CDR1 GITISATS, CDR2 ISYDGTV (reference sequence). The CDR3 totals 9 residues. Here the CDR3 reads CTTGWFKIF. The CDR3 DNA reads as TGCACCACTGGTTGGTTCAAGATATTT.

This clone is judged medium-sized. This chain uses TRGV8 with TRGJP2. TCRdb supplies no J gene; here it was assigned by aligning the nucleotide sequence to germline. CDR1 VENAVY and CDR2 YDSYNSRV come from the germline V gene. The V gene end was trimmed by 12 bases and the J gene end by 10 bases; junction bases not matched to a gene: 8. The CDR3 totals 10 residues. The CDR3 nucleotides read TGTGCCCCCGGCGGTTGGATCAAGACGTTT. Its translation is CAPGGWIKTF.

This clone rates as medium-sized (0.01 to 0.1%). Written as DNA, the CDR3 is TGTGCTGCGTGGGACGGGGGGAAGTGGGAGTATACCACTGGTTGGTTCAAGATATTT. It codes for CAAWDGGKWEYTTGWFKIF. The chain has TRGV10 and TRGJP1. The J gene is not listed in TCRdb, so it was assigned here from a DNA match to germline. TRGV10 is designated an ORF whose function remains uncertain. This CDR3 contains 19 residues. J was trimmed by 0 bases and V by 8 bases; bases with no gene match: 19.

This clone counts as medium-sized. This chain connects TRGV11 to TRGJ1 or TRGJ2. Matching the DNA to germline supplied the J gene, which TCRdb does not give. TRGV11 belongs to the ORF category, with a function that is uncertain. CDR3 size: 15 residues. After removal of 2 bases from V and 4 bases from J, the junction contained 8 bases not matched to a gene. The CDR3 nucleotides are TGTGCCTGCTGGATTAGGCCCTTACGGTATTATAAGAAACTCTTT. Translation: CACWIRPLRYYKKLF.

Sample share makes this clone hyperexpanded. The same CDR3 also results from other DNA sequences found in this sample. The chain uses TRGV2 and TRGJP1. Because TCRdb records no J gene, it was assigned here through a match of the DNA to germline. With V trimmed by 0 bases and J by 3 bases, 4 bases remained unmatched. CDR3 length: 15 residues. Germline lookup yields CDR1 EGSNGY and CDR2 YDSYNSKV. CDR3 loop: CATWDGPATGWFKIF. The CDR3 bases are TGTGCCACCTGGGACGGGCCTGCCACTGGTTGGTTCAAGATATTT.

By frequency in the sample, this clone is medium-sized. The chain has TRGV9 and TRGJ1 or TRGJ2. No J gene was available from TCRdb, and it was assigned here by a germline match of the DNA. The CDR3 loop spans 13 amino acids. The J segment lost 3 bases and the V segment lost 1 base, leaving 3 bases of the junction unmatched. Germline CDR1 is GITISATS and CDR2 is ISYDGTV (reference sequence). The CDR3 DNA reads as TGTGCCTTGTGGGAGGTTGGTTATTATAAGAAACTCTTT. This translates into CALWEVGYYKKLF.

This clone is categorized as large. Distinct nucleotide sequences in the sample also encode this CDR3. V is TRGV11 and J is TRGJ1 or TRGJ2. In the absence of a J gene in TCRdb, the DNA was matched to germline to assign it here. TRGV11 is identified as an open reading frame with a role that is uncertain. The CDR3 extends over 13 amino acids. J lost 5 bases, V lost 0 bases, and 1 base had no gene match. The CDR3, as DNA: TGTGCCTGCTGGATTAGGCACGATTATAAGAAACTCTTT. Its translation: CACWIRHDYKKLF.

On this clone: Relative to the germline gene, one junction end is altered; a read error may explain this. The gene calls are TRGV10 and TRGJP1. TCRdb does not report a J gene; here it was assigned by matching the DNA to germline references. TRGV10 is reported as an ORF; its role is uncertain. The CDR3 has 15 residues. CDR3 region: CAGLLKYTTGWFKIF. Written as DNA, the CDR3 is TGCGCGGGATTACTTAAATATACCACTGGTTGGTTCAAGATATTT.